Listed below are T cell receptor beta chains from one sample, sequenced in a study of T cell responses to AZD1222 COVID-19 vaccine. Profiling relied on immunoSEQ multiplex PCR, and the TCRdb table lists in-frame clones only, not all of them. Of just over 150,000 clones listed, 90% are singletons. This specimen consisted of peripheral blood, obtained on day 0 of AZD1222 vaccination. These receptors were taken from an adult in good health. The CDR3 runs from the conserved cysteine through the conserved F or W. The D gene is left open where the match is weak.

CDR3aa	CDR3nt	v_gene	d_gene	j_gene
CASSLTGPRVGSYEQYF	TGTGCCAGCAGTTTAACCGGACCGCGGGTTGGCTCCTACGAGCAGTACTTC	TRBV27	NA	TRBJ2-7
CASSPDRVLGSPLHF	TGTGCCAGCAGCCCGGACAGGGTTTTGGGCTCACCCCTCCACTTT	TRBV7-9	TRBD1	TRBJ1-6
CASSLPGREIVFDEQFF	TGTGCCAGCAGCTTACCGGGGCGGGAGATAGTATTCGATGAGCAGTTCTTC	TRBV7-9	TRBD2	TRBJ2-1
CASSSPVSARDTQYF	TGCGCCAGCAGCTCCCCTGTATCGGCTAGAGATACGCAGTATTTT	TRBV5-1	NA	TRBJ2-3
CATSRDSRQKKGQPQHF	TGTGCCACCAGCAGAGATTCTAGGCAGAAAAAGGGTCAGCCCCAGCATTTT	TRBV15	NA	TRBJ1-5
CASSLGPGLAATDTQYF	TGTGCCAGCAGCTTAGGGCCGGGACTAGCGGCCACAGATACGCAGTATTTT	TRBV7-6	TRBD2	TRBJ2-3
CASSYRDRLPNYGYTF	TGTGCCAGTAGTTACCGGGACAGGCTTCCGAACTATGGCTACACCTTC	TRBV19	TRBD1	TRBJ1-2
CSVGTSGRNEQFF	TGCAGCGTCGGGACTAGCGGGAGGAATGAGCAGTTCTTC	TRBV29-1	TRBD2	TRBJ2-1
CASSENRGSNQPQHF	TGTGCCAGCAGCGAGAACAGGGGTAGCAATCAGCCCCAGCATTTT	TRBV28	TRBD1	TRBJ1-5
CASSYPVAGSTNEQFF	TGTGCCAGCAGTTACCCAGTAGCGGGATCAACCAATGAGCAGTTCTTC	TRBV6-2/TRBV6-3	TRBD2	TRBJ2-1
CASSDGSSYNEQFF	TGTGCCAGCAGTGACGGGAGCTCCTACAATGAGCAGTTCTTC	TRBV6-4	NA	TRBJ2-1
CASSYQGAVYEQYF	TGTGCCAGCAGTTATCAAGGGGCAGTTTACGAGCAGTACTTC	TRBV28	NA	TRBJ2-7
CASRSGPYNEQFF	TGTGCCAGCAGGAGCGGGCCTTACAATGAGCAGTTCTTC	TRBV12-3/TRBV12-4	NA	TRBJ2-1
CSVEKNYGYTF	TGCAGCGTTGAAAAGAACTATGGCTACACCTTC	TRBV29-1	NA	TRBJ1-2
CASSSNSGGTYEQYF	TGTGCCAGCAGTTCCAATAGCGGGGGGACCTACGAGCAGTACTTC	TRBV28	TRBD2	TRBJ2-7
CASSPETGTYNYGYTF	TGTGCCAGCAGCCCTGAGACCGGGACATACAACTATGGCTACACCTTC	TRBV5-6	NA	TRBJ1-2
CSALSQTGGKYNEQFF	TGCAGCGCCCTTTCCCAGACAGGGGGAAAATACAATGAGCAGTTCTTC	TRBV29-1	TRBD1	TRBJ2-1
CASSPLPTTATNEKLFF	TGTGCCAGCAGCCCCCTCCCGACGACTGCAACTAATGAAAAACTGTTTTTT	TRBV9	NA	TRBJ1-4
CASSYGALGELFF	TGTGCCAGCAGTTACGGGGCGCTCGGGGAGCTGTTTTTT	TRBV6-2/TRBV6-3	NA	TRBJ2-2
CASSYPRDQETQYF	TGTGCCAGCAGTTACCCCCGGGACCAAGAGACCCAGTACTTC	TRBV6-2/TRBV6-3	NA	TRBJ2-5
CASSFRGGSYEQYF	TGTGCCAGCAGTTTCAGAGGGGGTAGCTACGAGCAGTACTTC	TRBV6-6	NA	TRBJ2-7
CASRLTGGNTEAFF	TGTGCCAGCAGGTTGACAGGGGGGAACACTGAAGCTTTCTTT	TRBV11-2	TRBD1	TRBJ1-1
CASRRGTGGTRNQPQHF	TGTGCCAGTAGGAGGGGGACAGGAGGGACCCGCAATCAGCCCCAGCATTTT	TRBV19	TRBD1	TRBJ1-5
CSVRGLGAGVGTDTQYF	TGCAGCGTACGAGGCCTAGGAGCGGGAGTAGGTACAGATACGCAGTATTTT	TRBV29-1	TRBD2	TRBJ2-3
CASSFNAGGGTDTQYF	TGTGCCAGCAGCTTCAATGCGGGAGGCGGGACAGATACGCAGTATTTT	TRBV7-8	TRBD2	TRBJ2-3
CASSPRTSARELFF	TGTGCCAGCAGCCCCCGGACTAGCGCCCGGGAGCTGTTTTTT	TRBV7-9	TRBD2	TRBJ2-2